Listed below are T cell receptor beta chains from one sample, sequenced in a study of T cell responses to AZD1222 COVID-19 vaccine. Here immunoSEQ multiplex PCR was the method, and the copy in TCRdb shows in-frame clones only, minus some. The table has under 150,000 clones, approximately 90% seen once. The sample in question was peripheral blood, obtained on day 0 of AZD1222 vaccination. Every receptor here comes from an adult in good health. The CDR3 runs from the conserved cysteine through the conserved F or W. D genes are given only for firm matches. Clone size, where shown, is once, few, many, or a class for clones that have expanded.

D gene: .
clone size: .
V gene: TRBV11-2
J gene: TRBJ1-2
CDR3 protein: CASSLSDGGYGYTF
CDR3 DNA: TGTGCCAGCAGCTTATCGGACGGGGGCTATGGCTACACCTTC

D gene: .
clone size: .
V gene: TRBV7-2
J gene: TRBJ1-2
CDR3 protein: CASSLSGREGYTF
CDR3 DNA: TGTGCCAGCAGCTTATCGGGGCGTGAGGGCTACACCTTC

D gene: .
clone size: .
V gene: TRBV5-4
J gene: TRBJ2-5
CDR3 protein: CASRRGNQETQYF
CDR3 DNA: TGTGCCAGCAGGAGAGGGAACCAAGAGACCCAGTACTTC

D gene: .
clone size: .
V gene: TRBV7-2
J gene: TRBJ2-3
CDR3 protein: CASSFEISTDTQYF
CDR3 DNA: TGTGCCAGCAGCTTCGAGATTAGCACAGATACGCAGTATTTT

D gene: .
clone size: .
V gene: TRBV7-2
J gene: TRBJ2-2
CDR3 protein: CASSLSRTPTGELFF
CDR3 DNA: TGTGCCAGCAGCTTATCCCGGACACCTACCGGGGAGCTGTTTTTT

D gene: .
clone size: few
V gene: TRBV7-8
J gene: TRBJ1-6
CDR3 protein: CASSPQGVALHF
CDR3 DNA: TGTGCCAGCAGCCCTCAAGGGGTGGCCCTCCACTTT

D gene: .
clone size: .
V gene: TRBV4-2
J gene: TRBJ2-1
CDR3 protein: CASSQGLEGSHEQFF
CDR3 DNA: TGTGCCAGCAGCCAAGGGCTAGAGGGGAGCCATGAGCAGTTCTTC

D gene: TRBD2
clone size: .
V gene: TRBV9
J gene: TRBJ2-1
CDR3 protein: CASSVGLAGIEQFF
CDR3 DNA: TGTGCCAGCAGCGTAGGACTAGCGGGGATCGAGCAGTTCTTC

D gene: TRBD1
clone size: .
V gene: TRBV7-9
J gene: TRBJ1-1
CDR3 protein: CASRPDRANTEAFF
CDR3 DNA: TGTGCCAGCAGACCCGACAGGGCGAACACTGAAGCTTTCTTT

D gene: .
clone size: .
V gene: TRBV28
J gene: TRBJ1-1
CDR3 protein: CASRPTLTEAFF
CDR3 DNA: TGTGCCAGCAGGCCCACATTGACTGAAGCTTTCTTT

D gene: .
clone size: .
V gene: TRBV1
J gene: TRBJ1-1
CDR3 protein: CTSSLGRMNTEAFF
CDR3 DNA: TGCACCAGCAGCCTCGGCCGGATGAACACTGAAGCTTTCTTT

D gene: .
clone size: .
V gene: TRBV28
J gene: TRBJ1-1
CDR3 protein: CASSFGGNTEAFF
CDR3 DNA: TGTGCCAGCAGTTTTGGGGGGAACACTGAAGCTTTCTTT

D gene: TRBD1
clone size: .
V gene: TRBV6-6
J gene: TRBJ1-5
CDR3 protein: CASSPLQGSVLQPQHF
CDR3 DNA: TGTGCCAGCAGTCCTCTACAGGGGTCGGTGCTTCAGCCCCAGCATTTT

D gene: .
clone size: .
V gene: TRBV7-2
J gene: TRBJ1-5
CDR3 protein: CASSLEGFSNQPQHF
CDR3 DNA: TGTGCCAGCAGCTTAGAGGGTTTTAGCAATCAGCCCCAGCATTTT

D gene: .
clone size: .
V gene: TRBV9
J gene: TRBJ1-2
CDR3 protein: CASSVNANGYTF
CDR3 DNA: TGTGCCAGCAGCGTAAATGCTAATGGCTACACCTTC

D gene: TRBD1
clone size: .
V gene: TRBV7-2
J gene: TRBJ1-6
CDR3 protein: CASRTGGGSPLHF
CDR3 DNA: TGTGCCAGCAGGACAGGGGGCGGTTCACCCCTCCACTTT

D gene: .
clone size: .
V gene: TRBV7-3
J gene: TRBJ1-1
CDR3 protein: CASSLRTMAMNTEAFF
CDR3 DNA: TGTGCCAGCAGCTTAAGGACGATGGCCATGAACACTGAAGCTTTCTTT

D gene: .
clone size: .
V gene: TRBV28
J gene: TRBJ1-1
CDR3 protein: CASRTGGEGGREAFF
CDR3 DNA: TGTGCCAGCAGAACCGGGGGGGAGGGAGGTCGTGAAGCTTTCTTT

D gene: .
clone size: once
V gene: TRBV9
J gene: TRBJ1-1
CDR3 protein: CASNLGGGNTEAFF
CDR3 DNA: TGTGCCAGCAACCTCGGCGGGGGGAACACTGAAGCTTTCTTT

D gene: .
clone size: .
V gene: TRBV6-1
J gene: TRBJ1-5
CDR3 protein: CASSELRGQPQHF
CDR3 DNA: TGTGCCAGCAGTGAACTCAGGGGACAGCCCCAGCATTTT

D gene: .
clone size: .
V gene: TRBV2
J gene: TRBJ2-7
CDR3 protein: CASSVRGSVREQYF
CDR3 DNA: TGTGCCAGCAGTGTGAGGGGATCGGTACGCGAGCAGTACTTC

D gene: .
clone size: .
V gene: TRBV7-2
J gene: TRBJ2-5
CDR3 protein: CASSEGPQETQYF
CDR3 DNA: TGTGCCAGCAGCGAGGGACCCCAAGAGACCCAGTACTTC

D gene: .
clone size: .
V gene: TRBV2
J gene: TRBJ2-3
CDR3 protein: CASSERLSSTDTQYF
CDR3 DNA: TGTGCCAGCAGTGAAAGGTTATCTAGCACAGATACGCAGTATTTT

D gene: .
clone size: .
V gene: TRBV2
J gene: TRBJ1-4
CDR3 protein: CATSGVLGEKLFF
CDR3 DNA: TGTGCCACCTCGGGAGTGCTTGGTGAAAAACTGTTTTTT

D gene: TRBD2
clone size: .
V gene: TRBV9
J gene: TRBJ2-3
CDR3 protein: CASSVAPGTSGPEAQYF
CDR3 DNA: TGTGCCAGCAGCGTAGCCCCTGGGACTAGCGGGCCCGAGGCGCAGTATTTT

D gene: TRBD1
clone size: .
V gene: TRBV5-4
J gene: TRBJ1-4
CDR3 protein: CASSLTGSSREKLFF
CDR3 DNA: TGTGCCAGCAGCCTGACAGGGAGTAGTCGGGAAAAACTGTTTTTT

D gene: .
clone size: .
V gene: TRBV7-3
J gene: TRBJ1-2
CDR3 protein: CASSQTPTALSGYTF
CDR3 DNA: TGTGCCAGCAGCCAAACACCGACAGCGCTGTCTGGCTACACCTTC

D gene: .
clone size: once
V gene: TRBV30
J gene: TRBJ1-1
CDR3 protein: CAWSRRTTSTEAFF
CDR3 DNA: TGTGCCTGGAGTAGGAGGACAACGAGCACTGAAGCTTTCTTT

D gene: .
clone size: .
V gene: TRBV19
J gene: TRBJ1-5
CDR3 protein: CASTRETSNQPQHF
CDR3 DNA: TGTGCCAGTACTCGGGAGACTAGCAATCAGCCCCAGCATTTT

D gene: .
clone size: .
V gene: TRBV6-5
J gene: TRBJ1-6
CDR3 protein: CASSYSGRYNSPLHF
CDR3 DNA: TGTGCCAGCAGTTACTCGGGACGGTATAATTCACCCCTCCACTTT

D gene: TRBD2
clone size: .
V gene: TRBV6-5
J gene: TRBJ2-1
CDR3 protein: CASSLSGTYNEQFF
CDR3 DNA: TGTGCCAGCAGTCTTAGCGGGACCTACAATGAGCAGTTCTTC

D gene: .
clone size: .
V gene: TRBV1
J gene: TRBJ1-1
CDR3 protein: CTSSQRRTDTGDTEAFF
CDR3 DNA: TGCACCAGCAGCCAAAGGCGGACGGACACCGGGGACACTGAAGCTTTCTTT

D gene: .
clone size: .
V gene: TRBV20-1
J gene: TRBJ1-5
CDR3 protein: CSASEREDQPQHF
CDR3 DNA: TGCAGTGCCAGTGAACGGGAGGATCAGCCCCAGCATTTT

D gene: TRBD2
clone size: .
V gene: TRBV7-8
J gene: TRBJ2-5
CDR3 protein: CASSPHTSGGRQETQYF
CDR3 DNA: TGTGCCAGCAGCCCCCACACTAGCGGGGGGCGCCAAGAGACCCAGTACTTC

D gene: TRBD2
clone size: .
V gene: TRBV7-9
J gene: TRBJ2-1
CDR3 protein: CASSLGSSGARNEQFF
CDR3 DNA: TGTGCCAGCAGCTTAGGGTCTAGCGGGGCCCGCAATGAGCAGTTCTTC

D gene: .
clone size: few
V gene: TRBV2
J gene: TRBJ1-1
CDR3 protein: CASSLGGGAGTEAFF
CDR3 DNA: TGTGCCAGCAGTCTCGGCGGCGGGGCGGGCACTGAAGCTTTCTTT

D gene: .
clone size: .
V gene: TRBV5-4
J gene: TRBJ1-4
CDR3 protein: CASSFDQGPEKLFF
CDR3 DNA: TGTGCCAGCAGCTTCGATCAGGGACCTGAAAAACTGTTTTTT

D gene: .
clone size: .
V gene: TRBV10-3
J gene: TRBJ1-1
CDR3 protein: CAISLKGGDTEAFF
CDR3 DNA: TGTGCCATCAGTTTAAAAGGGGGAGACACTGAAGCTTTCTTT

D gene: .
clone size: .
V gene: TRBV7-2
J gene: TRBJ1-6
CDR3 protein: CASSLVGPPLHF
CDR3 DNA: TGTGCCAGCAGCTTAGTCGGTCCACCCCTCCACTTT

D gene: .
clone size: .
V gene: TRBV28
J gene: TRBJ1-2
CDR3 protein: CASSLIAANYGYTF
CDR3 DNA: TGTGCCAGCAGTCTTATAGCGGCTAACTATGGCTACACCTTC

D gene: TRBD1
clone size: .
V gene: TRBV6-5
J gene: TRBJ1-4
CDR3 protein: CASRRTGTNEKLFF
CDR3 DNA: TGTGCCAGCAGGAGGACAGGGACTAATGAAAAACTGTTTTTT

D gene: TRBD2
clone size: .
V gene: TRBV7-2
J gene: TRBJ2-1
CDR3 protein: CASSSGGGSNEQFF
CDR3 DNA: TGTGCCAGCAGCTCCGGCGGGGGAAGCAATGAGCAGTTCTTC

D gene: .
clone size: .
V gene: TRBV5-1
J gene: TRBJ2-3
CDR3 protein: CASSLGPAGATDTQYF
CDR3 DNA: TGCGCCAGCAGCTTGGGACCGGCGGGCGCGACGGATACGCAGTATTTT

D gene: .
clone size: .
V gene: TRBV25-1
J gene: TRBJ1-2
CDR3 protein: CASSEYETARGYTF
CDR3 DNA: TGTGCCAGCAGTGAATACGAAACAGCCCGTGGCTACACCTTC

D gene: .
clone size: .
V gene: TRBV27
J gene: TRBJ2-7
CDR3 protein: CASSNGGASYEQYF
CDR3 DNA: TGTGCCAGCAGTAACGGAGGGGCCTCCTACGAGCAGTACTTC

D gene: TRBD1
clone size: .
V gene: TRBV30
J gene: TRBJ1-2
CDR3 protein: CAWSMRGRYYGYTF
CDR3 DNA: TGTGCCTGGAGCATGAGGGGGCGTTACTATGGCTACACCTTC

D gene: .
clone size: few
V gene: TRBV20-1
J gene: TRBJ1-2
CDR3 protein: CSAFYGGYTF
CDR3 DNA: TGCAGTGCTTTCTATGGGGGCTACACCTTC

D gene: .
clone size: .
V gene: TRBV6-5
J gene: TRBJ2-7
CDR3 protein: CASSSNRDLYEQYF
CDR3 DNA: TGTGCCAGCAGTTCTAACCGGGACCTATACGAGCAGTACTTC

D gene: TRBD1
clone size: .
V gene: TRBV2
J gene: TRBJ1-1
CDR3 protein: CASSGGTGNTEAFF
CDR3 DNA: TGTGCCAGCAGTGGGGGGACAGGGAACACTGAAGCTTTCTTT

D gene: TRBD2
clone size: few
V gene: TRBV5-4
J gene: TRBJ2-5
CDR3 protein: CASSLSSGQETQYF
CDR3 DNA: TGTGCCAGCAGCTTGTCTAGCGGACAAGAGACCCAGTACTTC

D gene: TRBD1
clone size: .
V gene: TRBV11-2
J gene: TRBJ1-3
CDR3 protein: CASSSTGGSSGNTIYF
CDR3 DNA: TGTGCCAGCAGCTCGACAGGGGGCAGCTCTGGAAACACCATATATTTT

D gene: .
clone size: .
V gene: TRBV7-2
J gene: TRBJ1-4
CDR3 protein: CASSFRRGHEKLFF
CDR3 DNA: TGTGCCAGCAGCTTTAGGAGGGGCCATGAAAAACTGTTTTTT

D gene: .
clone size: .
V gene: TRBV11-2
J gene: TRBJ1-1
CDR3 protein: CASSPRDNGEGAFF
CDR3 DNA: TGTGCCAGCAGCCCCCGGGACAACGGAGAGGGAGCTTTCTTT

D gene: .
clone size: .
V gene: TRBV7-2
J gene: TRBJ2-7
CDR3 protein: CASSFSRQVYEQYF
CDR3 DNA: TGTGCCAGCAGCTTTTCTAGACAGGTCTACGAGCAGTACTTC